One and the same sample provided the 8 T cell receptor beta chains below, sequenced in a study of CD8+ T cells in alopecia areata. As the sequencing template, cDNA was produced by extracting RNA and reverse transcribing it. Sequencing used immunoSEQ multiplex PCR; TCRdb keeps in-frame clones, though not all of them. The table shows under 250,000 clones, with 57% occurring only once. The sample in question was CD4+ T cells sorted from blood, obtained at week 0. The source is a human donor with alopecia areata.

The chain combines TRBV14 with TRBJ1-1; D uncertain. V shed 0 bases and J shed 0 bases, with 2 bases lying between them. Germline assignment: CDR1 SGHDN and CDR2 FVKESK. The CDR3 is 13 amino acids. CDR3 in DNA: TGTGCCAGCAGCCAAGAGCTGAACACTGAAGCTTTCTTT. Protein product: CASSQELNTEAFF.

The CDR3 spells CASALDREDTQYF. CDR3 nucleotide sequence: TGTGCCAGCGCGTTAGACAGGGAAGATACGCAGTATTTT. The rearrangement joins TRBV6-5 to TRBJ2-3; 7 nucleotides agree with TRBD1. The CDR3 has 13 amino acids. Per germline, CDR1 MNHEY and CDR2 SVGAGI. V lost 8 bases and J lost 5; bases outside the gene matches: 7.

The CDR3 sequence is CASSFPGALGGGYTF. Here the CDR3 DNA reads TGTGCCAGCAGTTTCCCGGGAGCACTTGGGGGTGGCTACACCTTC. The chain combines TRBV28 with TRBJ1-2, with TRBD1 as a possible D gene (5 bases). Trimming took 3 bases from V and 7 from J, leaving 18 bases between them. CDR3 length equals 15 residues. Germline CDR1 and CDR2: MDHEN and SYDVKM.

This chain links TRBV5-4 with TRBJ2-2; 7 bases are shared with TRBD1. The CDR3 has 15 amino acids. V was clipped by 4 bases and J by 1 base; unmatched bases: 4. The germline gives CDR1 SGHNT, CDR2 YYREEE (reference sequence). The CDR3 loop is CASSLRTGNTGELFF. CDR3 DNA sequence: TGTGCCAGCAGCCTACGGACAGGGAACACCGGGGAGCTGTTTTTT.

V and J are TRBV5-1 and TRBJ1-5, with a weak D call TRBD1 (5 bases). Trimming took off 5 bases at V and 0 bases at J, with 12 bases between the two ends. There are 15 residues in the CDR3. The germline CDR1 and CDR2 sequences are SGHRS and YFSETQ. As DNA, the CDR3 is TGCGCCAGCAGGTACCGGGGGGATAGCAATCAGCCCCAGCATTTT. Its protein is CASRYRGDSNQPQHF.

This chain links TRBV4-2 with TRBJ2-4; D is unresolved. Per germline, CDR1 LGHNA and CDR2 YNFKEQ. V dropped 6 bases and J dropped 0 bases, with 9 bases sitting between them. The CDR3 runs 14 residues. The CDR3 spells CASSLSGAKNIQYF. The CDR3 DNA sequence: TGTGCCAGCAGTCTAAGTGGAGCCAAAAACATTCAGTACTTC.

The V gene is TRBV4-1, the J gene TRBJ1-4; D is unclear. CDR1 is MGHRA and CDR2 is YSYEKL in the germline V gene. Trimming took 5 bases from V and 2 from J, leaving 18 bases between them. The CDR3 has 17 residues. The CDR3 DNA sequence: TGCGCCAGCAGCTATTTACGAAGGGAGAGGACTAATGAAAAACTGTTTTTT. Protein product: CASSYLRRERTNEKLFF.

The chain carries TRBV30 and TRBJ1-1; the D is unclear. CDR3 length: 10 residues. V was trimmed by 2 bases and J by 8 bases, leaving 6 bases between them. Germline V gene lookup returns CDR1 GTSNPN and CDR2 SVGIG (reference sequence). DNA for the CDR3: TGTGCCTGGAGTTCTGGGGAAGCTTTCTTT. Residues: CAWSSGEAFF.